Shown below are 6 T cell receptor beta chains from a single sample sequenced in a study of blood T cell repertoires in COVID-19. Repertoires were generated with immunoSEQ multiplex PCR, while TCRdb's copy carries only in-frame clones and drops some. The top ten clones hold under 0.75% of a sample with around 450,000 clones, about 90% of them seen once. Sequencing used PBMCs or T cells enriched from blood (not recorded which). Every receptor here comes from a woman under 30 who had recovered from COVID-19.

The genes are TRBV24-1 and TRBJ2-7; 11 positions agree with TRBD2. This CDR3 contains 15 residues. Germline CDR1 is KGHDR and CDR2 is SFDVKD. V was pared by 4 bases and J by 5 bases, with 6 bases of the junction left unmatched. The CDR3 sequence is CATSDRSGGVNEQYF. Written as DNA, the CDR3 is TGTGCCACCAGTGACCGTAGCGGGGGGGTGAACGAGCAGTACTTC.

The DNA of the CDR3 is TGTGCCAGCAGCCGCGAGGGTATCCTTAGCAATCAGCCCCAGCATTTT. Translation gives CASSREGILSNQPQHF. The chain employs TRBV7-2 and TRBJ1-5; D unclear. Germline V gives CDR1 SGHTA, CDR2 FQGNSA. Trimming removed 5 bases from V and 0 bases from J, with 14 bases in between. The CDR3 is 16 amino acids.

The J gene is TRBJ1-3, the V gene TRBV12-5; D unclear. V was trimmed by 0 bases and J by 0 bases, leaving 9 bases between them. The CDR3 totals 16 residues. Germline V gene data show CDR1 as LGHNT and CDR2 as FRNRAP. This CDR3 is CASGLVLSGSGNTIYF. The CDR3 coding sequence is TGTGCTAGTGGTTTGGTACTTTCCGGCTCTGGAAACACCATATATTTT.

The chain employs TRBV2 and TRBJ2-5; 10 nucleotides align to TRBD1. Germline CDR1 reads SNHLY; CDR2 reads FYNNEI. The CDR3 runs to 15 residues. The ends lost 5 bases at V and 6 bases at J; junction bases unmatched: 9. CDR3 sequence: CASSKSGQGSKTQYF. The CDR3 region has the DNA TGTGCCAGCAGTAAATCGGGACAGGGGTCAAAGACCCAGTACTTC. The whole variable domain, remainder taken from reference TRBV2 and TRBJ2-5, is EPEVTQTPSHQVTQMGQEVILRCVPISNHLYFYWYRQILGQKVEFLVSFYNNEISEKSEIFDDQFSVERPDGSNFTLKIRSTKLEDSAMYFCASSKSGQGSKTQYFGPGTRLLVL.

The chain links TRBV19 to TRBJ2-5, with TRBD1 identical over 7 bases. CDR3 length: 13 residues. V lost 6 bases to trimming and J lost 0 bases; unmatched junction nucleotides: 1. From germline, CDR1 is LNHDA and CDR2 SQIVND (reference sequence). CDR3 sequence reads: CASSGQDQETQYF. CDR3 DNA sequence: TGTGCCAGTAGCGGACAGGACCAAGAGACCCAGTACTTC.

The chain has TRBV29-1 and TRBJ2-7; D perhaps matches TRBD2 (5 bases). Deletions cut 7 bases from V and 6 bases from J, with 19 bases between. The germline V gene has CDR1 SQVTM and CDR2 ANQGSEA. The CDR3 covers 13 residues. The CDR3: CSGGLLDPGEQYF. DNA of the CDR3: TGCAGCGGGGGTTTACTAGACCCAGGCGAGCAGTACTTC.